This passage covers 31 T cell receptor beta chains from one sample sequenced in a study of blood T cell repertoires in COVID-19. The data were produced by immunoSEQ multiplex PCR, yet TCRdb's version contains in-frame clones alone and is incomplete. The table lists around 40,000 clones, around 79% of them singletons. Sequencing was carried out using peripheral blood. The receptors were gathered from a man aged 65-85 years with acute or convalescent COVID-19.

V is TRBV28 and J is TRBJ1-2; D possibly corresponds to TRBD1 (6 bases). CDR3 length equals 12 residues. The V gene lost 6 bases and the J gene lost 6 bases, with 11 bases spanning the gap. From germline, CDR1 is MDHEN and CDR2 SYDVKM. This chain's CDR3 is CASRSRTDGYTF. The CDR3 bases are TGTGCCAGCAGAAGCCGGACAGATGGCTACACCTTC.

This chain connects TRBV24-1 to TRBJ1-1; D may be TRBD1 (5 bases). V lost 7 bases to trimming and J lost 4 bases, with 6 bases between them. The CDR3 is 11 amino acids. CDR1 and CDR2 from the germline V gene are KGHDR and SFDVKD. This CDR3 reads CATSTGTEAFF. CDR3 sequence (DNA): TGTGCCACCAGCACAGGCACTGAAGCTTTCTTT.

This chain uses TRBV4-2 with TRBJ2-5; 8 positions agree with TRBD2. There are 16 residues in the CDR3. V dropped 0 bases and J dropped 5; count of bases not matched to a gene: 8. Germline CDR1 LGHNA, CDR2 YNFKEQ. Here the CDR3 DNA reads TGTGCCAGCAGCCAAGATGCCCGGGAGGGTCAGGAGACCCAGTACTTC. This gives the protein CASSQDAREGQETQYF.

On this clone: One end of the junction is discordant with germline, which a read error may explain. The gene calls are TRBV11-2 and TRBJ2-5; TRBD1 aligns across 7 bases. In germline, CDR1 is SGHAT, CDR2 FQNNGV. The CDR3 loop spans 15 amino acids. CDR3 region: CASSVDGQARETQYF. The CDR3, as DNA: TGTGCCAGCAGCGTAGACGGACAGGCCCGGGAGACCCAGTACTTC.

Here the CDR3 reads CASSLGGYETQYF. The CDR3 DNA follows: TGCGCCAGCAGCTTGGGAGGATACGAGACCCAGTACTTC. The rearrangement uses TRBV5-1 and TRBJ2-5; D not resolved. V was trimmed by 0 bases and J by 5 bases, leaving 8 bases between them. CDR1 is SGHRS, CDR2 YFSETQ, per germline. CDR3 length: 13 amino acids.

V is TRBV21-1 and J is TRBJ2-2; the table's D gene call, TRBD2, was not cross checked with the DNA. TRBV21-1 is deemed a pseudogene. This CDR3 has 16 residues. This chain's CDR3 is CASRTRAGVGTGELFF. The CDR3, as DNA: TGTGCCAGTCGGACCCGAGCGGGAGTTGGGACCGGGGAGCTGTTTTTT.

The chain is built from TRBV5-6 and TRBJ2-6; tentatively, D is TRBD1 (6 bases). Per the germline V gene, CDR1 is SGHDT and CDR2 is YYEEEE. Trimming took off 5 bases at V and 0 bases at J, with 12 bases between the two ends. The CDR3 extends over 16 amino acids. The CDR3 DNA reads as TGTGCCAGCAGTTTCCAGGGGAGCTCTGGGGCCAACGTCCTGACTTTC. Translated: CASSFQGSSGANVLTF. Full variable domain (missing parts from reference TRBV5-6 and TRBJ2-6): DAGVTQSPTHLIKTRGQQVTLRCSPKSGHDTVSWYQQALGQGPQFIFQYYEEEERQRGNFPDRFSGHQFPNYSSELNVNALLLGDSALYLCASSFQGSSGANVLTFGAGSRLTVL.

The rearrangement joins TRBV2 to TRBJ1-1; D is unclear. In germline, CDR1 is SNHLY, CDR2 FYNNEI. The CDR3 is 13 amino acids. Trimming took off 6 bases at V and 2 bases at J, with 10 bases between the two ends. CDR3 residues: CASSPEANTEAFF. DNA of the CDR3: TGTGCCAGCAGCCCCGAAGCTAACACTGAAGCTTTCTTT. The variable domain in full, with the rest retrieved from reference TRBV2 and TRBJ1-1, is EPEVTQTPSHQVTQMGQEVILRCVPISNHLYFYWYRQILGQKVEFLVSFYNNEISEKSEIFDDQFSVERPDGSNFTLKIRSTKLEDSAMYFCASSPEANTEAFFGQGTRLTVV.

This clone was seen more than once but under ten times. The gene calls are TRBV7-9 and TRBJ2-1, with 7 bases fitting TRBD1. CDR3 length equals 17 residues. V lost 3 bases and J lost 7; bases outside the gene matches: 15. Per germline, CDR1 SEHNR and CDR2 FQNEAQ (reference sequence). The CDR3 sequence: CASSFPLQGSVANEQFF. CDR3 DNA: TGTGCCAGCAGCTTCCCTTTACAGGGGAGTGTTGCGAATGAGCAGTTCTTC.

The chain combines TRBV27 with TRBJ2-7, with 11 nucleotides matching TRBD2. The CDR3 loop spans 15 amino acids. Germline loops: CDR1 MNHEY, CDR2 SMNVEV (reference sequence). Unmatched junction bases numbered 7, after V lost 5 bases and J lost 4 bases. CDR3 residues: CASSNHGTSGYEQYF. The CDR3 DNA sequence: TGTGCCAGCAGTAATCACGGGACTAGCGGATACGAGCAGTACTTC.

This clone was counted a single time. The CDR3 nucleotides are TGTGCCAGCAGCTCCGGGACAGGGGGCAATCAGCCCCAGCATTTT. Its protein product is CASSSGTGGNQPQHF. This sequence joins TRBV7-6 and TRBJ1-5; the match to TRBD1 covers 10 bases. Germline lookup yields CDR1 SGHVS and CDR2 FNYEAQ. V dropped 4 bases and J dropped 2; count of bases not matched to a gene: 2. CDR3 length: 15 residues.

V gene TRBV5-4 combines with J gene TRBJ2-3; 11 nucleotides match TRBD1. The length of the CDR3 is 14 residues. V trimming: 4 bases; J trimming: 4 bases; junction bases outside the gene matches: 2. CDR1 and CDR2 from the germline V gene are SGHNT and YYREEE (reference sequence). CDR3 in amino acids: CASSPGQGADTQYF. In DNA, the CDR3 is TGTGCCAGCAGCCCGGGACAGGGGGCAGATACGCAGTATTTT.

The V and J genes are TRBV5-6 and TRBJ1-1; D remains unclear. Trimming removed 10 bases at V and 5 bases at J, with 12 bases between. CDR3 length: 11 amino acids. CDR1 and CDR2 (germline): SGHDT, YYEEEE. CDR3 loop: CAAGSRTEAFF. The CDR3 DNA reads as TGTGCCGCGGGGAGCCGAACTGAAGCTTTCTTT.

The CDR3 is CATSAWGQIGGNEQFF. CDR3 DNA sequence: TGTGCCACCAGTGCCTGGGGCCAGATCGGGGGCAATGAGCAGTTCTTC. The rearrangement joins TRBV24-1 to TRBJ2-1, with D possibly matching TRBD2 (6 bases). The CDR3 extends over 16 amino acids. The germline V gene has CDR1 KGHDR and CDR2 SFDVKD. With 5 bases removed from V and 6 bases from J, the gap between germline ends came to 19 bases.

This rearrangement joins TRBV28 to TRBJ1-5; D might be TRBD1 (5 bases). The V end was cut by 5 bases, the J end by 7 bases, with 21 bases between. Per the germline V gene, CDR1 is MDHEN and CDR2 is SYDVKM. The CDR3 extends over 16 amino acids. In DNA, the CDR3 is TGTGCCAGCAGTCTCTCCTCCGGGGGATATGTACAGCCCCAGCATTTT. As protein: CASSLSSGGYVQPQHF.

The chain uses TRBV12-3 or TRBV12-4 and TRBJ2-1; 12 nucleotides line up with TRBD2. The CDR3 length is 13 residues. Germline trimming cut 9 bases from V and 6 bases from J; bases unmatched to any gene: 3. The CDR3 loop reads CASRTSGTNEQFF. CDR3 DNA sequence: TGTGCCAGTCGGACTAGCGGGACCAATGAGCAGTTCTTC.

CDR3 coding DNA: TGTGCCAGCAGCGGGACAGGGGGCTATGGCTACACCTTC. Amino acids: CASSGTGGYGYTF. The chain joins TRBV9 to TRBJ1-2; 10 nucleotides align to TRBD1. The V segment lost 3 bases and the J segment 4 bases; nucleotides outside the gene matches: 0. Per the germline V gene, CDR1 is SGDLS and CDR2 is YYNGEE. The CDR3 sequence is 13 residues long.

This chain connects TRBV5-5 to TRBJ2-1; TRBD2 aligns across 11 bases. V shed 2 bases, J shed 6 bases, and the junction held 4 bases outside the gene matches. Germline loops: CDR1 SGHKS, CDR2 YYEKEE (reference sequence). CDR3 size: 15 residues. The CDR3 region has the DNA TGTGCCAGCAGCTTAACTAGCGGGAGCCGCAATGAGCAGTTCTTC. Its translation is CASSLTSGSRNEQFF.

V is TRBV28 and J is TRBJ2-1, with 7 bases matching TRBD2. V trimming: 2 bases; J trimming: 7 bases; junction bases outside the gene matches: 17. From germline, CDR1 is MDHEN and CDR2 SYDVKM. The CDR3 runs 18 residues. This CDR3 reads CASSLAGALIGKANEQFF. The CDR3 bases are TGTGCCAGCAGTTTAGCGGGAGCGTTGATCGGGAAGGCGAATGAGCAGTTCTTC.

Only a few counts were recorded for this clone. V usage is TRBV7-8 and J usage is TRBJ2-7, with 8 bases aligning to TRBD1. The CDR3 extends over 16 amino acids. Germline CDR1 and CDR2: SGHVS and FQNEAQ. Trimming removed 3 bases from V and 2 bases from J; junction bases left unmatched: 9. The CDR3 region has the DNA TGTGCCAGCAGCTTCGGCACCGGGACAGGAACCTACGAGCAGTACTTC. Translating gives CASSFGTGTGTYEQYF.

The chain joins TRBV14 to TRBJ2-3, with D possibly TRBD1 on 5 matching bases. Trimming shortened V by 5 bases and J by 5 bases, and 11 bases separated the two germline ends. Germline CDR1 and CDR2: SGHDN and FVKESK. The CDR3 length is 13 residues. The CDR3 protein is CASSFRDLDTQYF. DNA of the CDR3: TGTGCCAGCAGCTTCAGGGATTTAGATACGCAGTATTTT.

The chain links TRBV5-4 to TRBJ2-3, with 8 bases identical to TRBD1. The CDR3 runs to 14 residues. Trimming at V came to 4 bases and at J to 5 bases, leaving 6 bases not matched to a gene. Germline V CDR1 and CDR2: SGHNT, YYREEE (reference sequence). CDR3 sequence (DNA): TGTGCCAGCAGCCCGCCGGACAGGGTAGATACGCAGTATTTT. As protein: CASSPPDRVDTQYF.

The DNA of the CDR3 is TGTGCCAGCAGCCAAGAGGTGCTAGCGGCCCTCACAGATACGCAGTATTTT. This translates into CASSQEVLAALTDTQYF. J is TRBJ2-3 and V is TRBV4-2; 7 bases map to TRBD2. The germline gives CDR1 LGHNA, CDR2 YNFKEQ. The CDR3 covers 17 residues. Losses at the gene ends were 0 bases for V and 2 bases for J; bases not matched to a gene: 8.

The chain employs TRBV29-1 and TRBJ2-1, with D perhaps TRBD2 (6 bases). The CDR3 is 12 amino acids. Trimming cost V 2 bases and J 7 bases, with 9 bases left between them. CDR1 SQVTM and CDR2 ANQGSEA come from the germline V gene. The CDR3 nucleotides are TGCAGCGTTGAAAGGAGGGGTAATGAGCAGTTCTTC. Translated: CSVERRGNEQFF.

Worth noting for this clone: The junction does not match germline at one end; this may be a read error. V is TRBV7-7 and J is TRBJ2-7; D might be TRBD2 (5 bases). Looked up from germline, CDR1 is SSHAT and CDR2 is FNYEAQ (reference sequence). This CDR3 has 13 residues. The CDR3 DNA reads as TGTGCTAGCAGCTCAGGACGGGATGGCGAGCAGTACTTC. Translation gives CASSSGRDGEQYF.

The chain is built from TRBV12-3 or TRBV12-4 and TRBJ2-1, with D possibly TRBD1 on 6 matching bases. The CDR3 is 13 amino acids. Deletions cut 6 bases from V and 6 bases from J, with 12 bases between. CDR3 amino acids: CASRNREGNEQFF. The CDR3 DNA reads TGTGCCAGCAGGAACAGGGAAGGCAATGAGCAGTTCTTC.

The chain is built from TRBV4-1 and TRBJ2-1; D might be TRBD2 (7 bases). Germline CDR1 and CDR2: MGHRA and YSYEKL. The CDR3 length is 15 residues. V lost 1 base, J lost 2 bases, and 9 bases lay in between. CDR3 sequence: CASSQGGGPYNEQFF. CDR3 bases: TGCGCCAGCAGCCAAGGGGGGGGGCCCTACAATGAGCAGTTCTTC.

J is TRBJ1-5 and V is TRBV7-2; unclear D gene. Germline V gives CDR1 SGHTA, CDR2 FQGNSA. The CDR3 runs to 14 residues. V was clipped by 1 base and J by 3 bases, with 7 bases between them. For the CDR3, the DNA is TGTGCCAGCAGCTTAGGCAGGTTCAATCAGCCCCAGCATTTT. Translation: CASSLGRFNQPQHF. Full variable domain (outside the CDR3, taken from reference TRBV7-2 and TRBJ1-5): GAGVSQSPSNKVTEKGKDVELRCDPISGHTALYWYRQSLGQGLEFLIYFQGNSAPDKSGLPSDRFSAERTGGSVSTLTIQRTQQEDSAVYLCASSLGRFNQPQHFGDGTRLSIL.

The chain carries TRBV7-8 and TRBJ1-1; a possible D gene is TRBD1 (6 bases). Germline CDR1 SGHVS, CDR2 FQNEAQ. V gave up 5 bases and J gave up 1 base, with 14 bases separating them. This CDR3 is 15 amino acids long. CDR3 nucleotide sequence: TGTGCCAGCAGCGGGGGCCTGGCCTCGAACACTGAAGCTTTCTTT. Amino acid sequence: CASSGGLASNTEAFF.

This chain connects TRBV24-1 to TRBJ2-7; D call uncertain. The CDR3 length is 14 residues. CDR1 and CDR2 (germline): KGHDR, SFDVKD. Trimming removed 3 bases at V and 2 bases at J, with 10 bases between. The CDR3 DNA is TGTGCCACCAGTGATAACCGAGTTCCCTACGAGCAGTACTTC. Translated, it gives CATSDNRVPYEQYF.

This chain connects TRBV19 to TRBJ1-5; TRBD1 matches at 8 bases. Looked up from germline, CDR1 is LNHDA and CDR2 is SQIVND (reference sequence). This CDR3 has 14 amino acids. V trimming: 3 bases; J trimming: 2 bases; junction bases outside the gene matches: 0. CDR3 protein: CASSMDRGNQPQHF. The CDR3 DNA follows: TGTGCCAGTAGTATGGACAGGGGCAATCAGCCCCAGCATTTT.